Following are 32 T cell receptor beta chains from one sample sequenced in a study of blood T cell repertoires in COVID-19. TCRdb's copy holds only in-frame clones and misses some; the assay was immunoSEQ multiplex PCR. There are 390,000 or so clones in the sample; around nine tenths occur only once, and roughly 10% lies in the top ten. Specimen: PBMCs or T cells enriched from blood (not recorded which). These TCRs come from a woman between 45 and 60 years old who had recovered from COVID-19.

The CDR3 bases are TGTGCCAGCAGCTTAGACAGGGTCGGCGGGGAGCTGTTTTTT. This translates into CASSLDRVGGELFF. This chain joins TRBV7-8 and TRBJ2-2, with D tentatively TRBD1 (6 bases). CDR3 length: 14 amino acids. CDR1 SGHVS and CDR2 FQNEAQ come from the germline V gene. Trimming removed 1 base from V and 7 bases from J, with 10 bases in between.

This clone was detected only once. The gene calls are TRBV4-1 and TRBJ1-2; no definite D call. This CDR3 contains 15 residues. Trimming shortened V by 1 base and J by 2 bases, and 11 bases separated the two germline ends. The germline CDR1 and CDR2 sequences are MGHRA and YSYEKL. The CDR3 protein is CASSQATALNYGYTF. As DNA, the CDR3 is TGCGCCAGCAGCCAAGCTACAGCCCTAAACTATGGCTACACCTTC.

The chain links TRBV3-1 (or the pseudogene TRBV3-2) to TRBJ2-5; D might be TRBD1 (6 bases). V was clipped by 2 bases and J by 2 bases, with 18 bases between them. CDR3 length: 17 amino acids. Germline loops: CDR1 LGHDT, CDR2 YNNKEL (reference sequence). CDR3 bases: TGTGCCAGCAGCCAACGTCACGGGTCAAGGGGGCAAGAGACCCAGTACTTC. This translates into CASSQRHGSRGQETQYF.

This CDR3 is CASSLFFSWQGNTGELFF. CDR3 sequence (DNA): TGTGCCAGCAGTTTATTCTTCTCATGGCAGGGAAACACCGGGGAGCTGTTTTTT. The chain carries TRBV27 and TRBJ2-2; tentatively, D is TRBD1 (5 bases). V was pared by 1 base and J by 2 bases, with 17 bases between. The germline CDR1 and CDR2 sequences are MNHEY and SMNVEV (reference sequence). CDR3 length: 18 amino acids.

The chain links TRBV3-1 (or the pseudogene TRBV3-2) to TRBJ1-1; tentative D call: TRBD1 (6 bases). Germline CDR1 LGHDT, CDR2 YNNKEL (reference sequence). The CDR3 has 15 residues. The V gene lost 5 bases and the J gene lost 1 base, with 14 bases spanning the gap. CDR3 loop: CASSYSQGWNTEAFF. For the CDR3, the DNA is TGTGCCAGCAGCTACTCACAGGGCTGGAACACTGAAGCTTTCTTT.

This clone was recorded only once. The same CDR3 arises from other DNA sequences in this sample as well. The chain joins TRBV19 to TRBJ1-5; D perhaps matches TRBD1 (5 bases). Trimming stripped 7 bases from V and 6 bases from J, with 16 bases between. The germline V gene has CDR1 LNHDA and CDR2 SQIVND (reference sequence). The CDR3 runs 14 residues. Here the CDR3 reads CASTNTGGSQPQHF. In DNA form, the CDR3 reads TGTGCCAGTACAAACACCGGGGGTAGTCAGCCCCAGCATTTT.

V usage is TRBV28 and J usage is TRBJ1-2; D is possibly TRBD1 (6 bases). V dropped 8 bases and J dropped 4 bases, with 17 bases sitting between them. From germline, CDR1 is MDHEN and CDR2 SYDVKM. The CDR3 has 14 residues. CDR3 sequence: CASQSSGETYGYTF. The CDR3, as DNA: TGTGCCAGCCAGTCGTCAGGGGAGACCTATGGCTACACCTTC.

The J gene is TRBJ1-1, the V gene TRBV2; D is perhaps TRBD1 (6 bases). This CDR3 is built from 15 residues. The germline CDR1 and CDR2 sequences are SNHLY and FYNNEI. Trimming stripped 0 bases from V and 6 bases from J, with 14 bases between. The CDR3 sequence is CASSEAPGGAAEAFF. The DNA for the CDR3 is TGTGCCAGCAGTGAAGCGCCGGGGGGCGCGGCTGAAGCTTTCTTT.

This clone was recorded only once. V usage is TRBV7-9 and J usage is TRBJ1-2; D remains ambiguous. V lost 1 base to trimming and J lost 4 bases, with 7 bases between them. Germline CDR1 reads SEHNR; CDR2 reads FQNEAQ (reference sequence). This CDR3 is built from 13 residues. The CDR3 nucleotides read TGTGCCAGCAGCTTAGGGCAAAGCTATGGCTACACCTTC. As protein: CASSLGQSYGYTF.

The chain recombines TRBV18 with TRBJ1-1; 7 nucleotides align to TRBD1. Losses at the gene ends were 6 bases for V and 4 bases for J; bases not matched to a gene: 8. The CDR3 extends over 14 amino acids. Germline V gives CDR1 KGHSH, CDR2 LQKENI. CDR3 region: CASSPTGYSTEAFF. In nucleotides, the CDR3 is TGTGCCAGCTCTCCGACAGGGTATAGCACTGAAGCTTTCTTT.

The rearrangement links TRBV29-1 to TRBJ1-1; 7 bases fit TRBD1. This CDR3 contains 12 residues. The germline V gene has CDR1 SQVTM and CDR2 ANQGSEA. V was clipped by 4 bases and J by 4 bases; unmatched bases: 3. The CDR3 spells CSVGGQFTEAFF. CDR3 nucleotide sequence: TGCAGCGTTGGGGGACAGTTCACTGAAGCTTTCTTT.

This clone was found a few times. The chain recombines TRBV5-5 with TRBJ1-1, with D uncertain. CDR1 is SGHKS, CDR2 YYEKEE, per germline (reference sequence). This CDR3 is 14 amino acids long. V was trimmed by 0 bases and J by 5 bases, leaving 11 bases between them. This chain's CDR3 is CASSLVGRSTEAFF. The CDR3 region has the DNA TGTGCCAGCAGCTTGGTTGGGAGAAGTACTGAAGCTTTCTTT.

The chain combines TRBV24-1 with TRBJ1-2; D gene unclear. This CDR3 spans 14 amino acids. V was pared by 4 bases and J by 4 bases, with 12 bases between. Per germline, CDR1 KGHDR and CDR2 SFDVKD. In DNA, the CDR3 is TGTGCCACCAGTGAAAGGGAGACCCCCTATGGCTACACCTTC. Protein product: CATSERETPYGYTF.

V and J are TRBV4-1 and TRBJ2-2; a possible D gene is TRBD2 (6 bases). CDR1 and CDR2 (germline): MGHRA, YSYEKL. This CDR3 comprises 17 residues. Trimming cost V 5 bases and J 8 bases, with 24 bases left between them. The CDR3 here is CASSSRAGGYLTGELFF. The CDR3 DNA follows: TGCGCCAGCAGCTCCCGGGCCGGGGGATATCTTACGGGGGAGCTGTTTTTT.

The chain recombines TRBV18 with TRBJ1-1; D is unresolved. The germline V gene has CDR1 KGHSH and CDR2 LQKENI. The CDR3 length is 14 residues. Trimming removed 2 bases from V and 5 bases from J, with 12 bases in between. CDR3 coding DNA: TGTGCCAGCTCACCAGGTGCTTGGGCGACTGAAGCTTTCTTT. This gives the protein CASSPGAWATEAFF.

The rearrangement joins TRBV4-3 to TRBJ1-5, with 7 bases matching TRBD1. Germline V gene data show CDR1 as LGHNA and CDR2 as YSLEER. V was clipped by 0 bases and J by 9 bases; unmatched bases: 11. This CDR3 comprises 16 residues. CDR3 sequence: CASSQEAGVRTGPQHF. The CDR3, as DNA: TGCGCCAGCAGCCAAGAGGCGGGCGTGCGGACAGGGCCCCAGCATTTT.

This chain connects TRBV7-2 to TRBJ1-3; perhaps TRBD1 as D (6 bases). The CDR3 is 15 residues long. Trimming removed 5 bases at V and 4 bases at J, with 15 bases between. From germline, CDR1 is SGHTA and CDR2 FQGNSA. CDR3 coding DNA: TGTGCCAGCAGCCCCCGACAGGCATCGGGAAACACCATATATTTT. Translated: CASSPRQASGNTIYF.

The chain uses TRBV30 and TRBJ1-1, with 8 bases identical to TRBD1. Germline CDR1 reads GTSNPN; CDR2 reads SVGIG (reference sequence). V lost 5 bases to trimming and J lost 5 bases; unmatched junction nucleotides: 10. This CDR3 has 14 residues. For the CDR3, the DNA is TGTGCCTGGGATGGTGGACAGGGCTGGACTGAAGCTTTCTTT. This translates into CAWDGGQGWTEAFF.

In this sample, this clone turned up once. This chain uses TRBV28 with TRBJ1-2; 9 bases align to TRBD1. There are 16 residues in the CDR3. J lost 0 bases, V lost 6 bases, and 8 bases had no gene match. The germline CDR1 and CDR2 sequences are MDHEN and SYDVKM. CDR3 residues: CASSYRGRLANYGYTF. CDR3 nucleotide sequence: TGTGCCAGCAGCTACAGGGGGCGGCTAGCTAACTATGGCTACACCTTC.

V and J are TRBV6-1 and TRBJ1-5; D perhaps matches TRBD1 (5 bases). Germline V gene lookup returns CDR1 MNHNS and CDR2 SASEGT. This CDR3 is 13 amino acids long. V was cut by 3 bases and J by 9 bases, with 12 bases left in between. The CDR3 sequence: CASSDTGAGPQHF. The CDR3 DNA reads TGTGCCAGCAGTGACACAGGAGCAGGGCCCCAGCATTTT.

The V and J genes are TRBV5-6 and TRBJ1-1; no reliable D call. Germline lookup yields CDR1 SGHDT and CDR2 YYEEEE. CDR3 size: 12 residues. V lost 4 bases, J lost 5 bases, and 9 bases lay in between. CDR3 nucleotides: TGTGCCAGCAGCCGGGGTTGGACTGAAGCTTTCTTT. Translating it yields CASSRGWTEAFF.

The CDR3 spells CASSPGTGVGTEAFF. In DNA form, the CDR3 reads TGCGCCAGCAGCCCCGGGACAGGGGTCGGCACTGAAGCTTTCTTT. The rearrangement joins TRBV5-1 to TRBJ1-1, with TRBD1 matching over 10 bases. Germline CDR1 and CDR2: SGHRS and YFSETQ. The CDR3 is 15 residues long. V was pared by 4 bases and J by 4 bases, with 7 bases of the junction left unmatched.

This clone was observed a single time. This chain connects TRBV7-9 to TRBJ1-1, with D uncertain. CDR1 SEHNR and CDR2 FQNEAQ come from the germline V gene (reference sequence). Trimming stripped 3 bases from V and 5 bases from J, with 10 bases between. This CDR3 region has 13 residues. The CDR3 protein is CASSFYGRTEAFF. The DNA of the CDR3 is TGTGCCAGCAGCTTCTACGGGAGAACTGAAGCTTTCTTT.

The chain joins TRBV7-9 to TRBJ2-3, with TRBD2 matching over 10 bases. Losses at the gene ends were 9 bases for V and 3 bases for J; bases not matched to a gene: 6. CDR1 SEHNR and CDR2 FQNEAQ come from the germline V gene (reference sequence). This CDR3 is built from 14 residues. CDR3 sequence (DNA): TGTGCCAGTGAGCGGGGGGGCAAAACAGATACGCAGTATTTT. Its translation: CASERGGKTDTQYF.

The CDR3 DNA reads as TGTGCCAGCAGCGCCACAGGGGATTCACCCCTCCACTTT. Protein: CASSATGDSPLHF. The chain carries TRBV7-9 and TRBJ1-6; TRBD1 agrees at 7 bases. Trimming removed 5 bases from V and 8 bases from J; junction bases left unmatched: 3. Germline CDR1 SEHNR, CDR2 FQNEAQ (reference sequence). The CDR3 consists of 13 residues.

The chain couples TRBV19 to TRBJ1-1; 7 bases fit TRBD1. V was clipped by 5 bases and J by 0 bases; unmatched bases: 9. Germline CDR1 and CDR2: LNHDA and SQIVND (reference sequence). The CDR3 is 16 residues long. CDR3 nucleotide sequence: TGTGCCAGTAGTCCACGGACAGGCCGCATGAACACTGAAGCTTTCTTT. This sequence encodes CASSPRTGRMNTEAFF. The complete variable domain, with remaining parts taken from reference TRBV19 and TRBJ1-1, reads DGGITQSPKYLFRKEGQNVTLSCEQNLNHDAMYWYRQDPGQGLRLIYYSQIVNDFQKGDIAEGYSVSREKKESFPLTVTSAQKNPTAFYLCASSPRTGRMNTEAFFGQGTRLTVV.

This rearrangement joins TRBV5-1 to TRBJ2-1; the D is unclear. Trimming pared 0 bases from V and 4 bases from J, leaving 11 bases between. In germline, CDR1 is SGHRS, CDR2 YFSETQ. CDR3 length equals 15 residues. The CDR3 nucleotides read TGCGCCAGCAGCTTGGCCCCGCAGGCGTACAATGAGCAGTTCTTC. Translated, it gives CASSLAPQAYNEQFF.

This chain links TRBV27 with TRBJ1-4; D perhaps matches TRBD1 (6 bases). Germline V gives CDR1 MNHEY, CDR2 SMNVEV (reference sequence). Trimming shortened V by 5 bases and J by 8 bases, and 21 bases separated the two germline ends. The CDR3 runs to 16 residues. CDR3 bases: TGTGCCAGCAGTGGTGGAGAGGTGGGGGCGCGGGAAAAACTGTTTTTT. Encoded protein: CASSGGEVGAREKLFF.

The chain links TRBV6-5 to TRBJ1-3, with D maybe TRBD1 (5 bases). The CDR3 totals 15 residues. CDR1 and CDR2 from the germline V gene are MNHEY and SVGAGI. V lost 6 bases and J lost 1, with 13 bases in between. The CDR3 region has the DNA TGTGCCAGCAGCCCGACAGACACTTCTGGAAACACCATATATTTT. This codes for CASSPTDTSGNTIYF.

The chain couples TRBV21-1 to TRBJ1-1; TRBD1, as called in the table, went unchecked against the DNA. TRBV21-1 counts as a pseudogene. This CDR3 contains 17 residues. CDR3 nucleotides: TGTGCCAGCAGCAAAGGATCTGGTACAGGGGCGAACACTGAAGCTTTCTTT. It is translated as CASSKGSGTGANTEAFF.

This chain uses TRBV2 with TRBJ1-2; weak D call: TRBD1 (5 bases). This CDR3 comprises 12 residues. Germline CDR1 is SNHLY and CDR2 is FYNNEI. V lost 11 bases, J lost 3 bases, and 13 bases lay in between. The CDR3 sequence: CAQGGVDYGYTF. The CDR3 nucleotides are TGTGCCCAAGGAGGGGTAGACTATGGCTACACCTTC.

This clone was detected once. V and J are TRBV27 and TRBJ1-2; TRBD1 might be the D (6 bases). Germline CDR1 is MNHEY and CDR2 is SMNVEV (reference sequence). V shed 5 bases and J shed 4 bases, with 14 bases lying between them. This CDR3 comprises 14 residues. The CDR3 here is CASSATGTTYGYTF. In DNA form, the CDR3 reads TGTGCCAGCAGTGCGACCGGGACAACCTATGGCTACACCTTC.